A single sample is the source of the 23 T cell receptor beta chains below, sequenced in a study of T-cell memory formation after mild COVID-19 (dated by TCRdb to the early 2020s). The library was generated by 5' RACE. Sequenced on an Illumina NovaSeq 6000. TCRdb reprocessed the public reads (quality trimming at Q25 with fastp, clone calling with MiXCR) and kept in-frame beta chains. Entries that share a CDR3 protein sequence are merged under the most common genes and DNA. Counted in this sample were roughly 120,000 distinct CDR3 sequences; about a fifth of them appeared once. The ten largest clones capture approximately 40% of the sample. Material: PBMCs or a T cell subset sorted from them (not recorded which). The source is a man aged 18-30 years who had mild COVID-19 (a few samples of this study predate the infection). The sample titles of this study are shuffled in the database, so cell type and time point are left out; the donor was told from shared clones.

This rearrangement joins TRBV7-9 to TRBJ2-3, with unresolved D. Germline lookup yields CDR1 SEHNR and CDR2 FQNEAQ (reference sequence). This CDR3 has 12 residues. Trimming stripped 2 bases from V and 6 bases from J, with 6 bases between. The CDR3 DNA reads TGTGCCAGCAGCTTAACGCCGGATACGCAGTATTTT. The encoded protein is CASSLTPDTQYF.

The rearrangement links TRBV27 to TRBJ2-3; 14 bases fit TRBD2. The CDR3 totals 18 residues. The junction had 11 bases not matched to a gene; V was cut back by 7 bases and J by 2 bases. In germline, CDR1 is MNHEY, CDR2 SMNVEV (reference sequence). DNA for the CDR3: TGTGCCAGCACCTGGACTAGCGGGGGGTTTGTACTCACAGATACGCAGTATTTT. It codes for CASTWTSGGFVLTDTQYF.

This rearrangement joins TRBV15 to TRBJ1-5; D remains unclear. Germline loops: CDR1 LNHNV, CDR2 YYDKDF (reference sequence). V was shortened by 0 bases and J by 5 bases, with 14 bases between the two germline ends. The CDR3 spans 16 residues. CDR3 loop: CATSRDQEGVDQPQHF. CDR3 nucleotide sequence: TGTGCCACCAGCAGAGATCAGGAGGGCGTGGATCAGCCCCAGCATTTT.

This clonotype was recorded a few times. DNA of the CDR3: TGTGCCAGCAGCTTAGCGGGACGGGGGAACACTGAAGCTTTCTTT. Amino acids: CASSLAGRGNTEAFF. The chain joins TRBV7-8 to TRBJ1-1; tentative D call: TRBD1 (5 bases). In germline, CDR1 is SGHVS, CDR2 FQNEAQ. The CDR3 spans 15 residues. Trimming stripped 0 bases from V and 1 base from J, with 9 bases between.

This clonotype occurred a few times. This sequence joins TRBV7-8 and TRBJ2-1; no definite D call. The germline V gene encodes CDR1 SGHVS and CDR2 FQNEAQ. The CDR3 is made up of 16 amino acids. V lost 0 bases and J 1 base, leaving 10 bases between the germline ends. CDR3 nucleotide sequence: TGTGCCAGCAGCTTAGCGCTCGGACCTTCCTACAATGAGCAGTTCTTC. Translated, it gives CASSLALGPSYNEQFF.

This clonotype was counted between two and nine times. V usage is TRBV11-2 and J usage is TRBJ2-2; 11 positions agree with TRBD2. Trimming cost V 4 bases and J 3 bases; bases outside gene matches: 1. The CDR3 runs to 15 residues. Germline CDR1 SGHAT, CDR2 FQNNGV. The CDR3 protein is CASSSTSGDTGELFF. CDR3 nucleotide sequence: TGTGCCAGCAGCTCGACTAGCGGGGACACCGGGGAGCTGTTTTTT.

The chain couples TRBV2 to TRBJ2-2; D is possibly TRBD1 (6 bases). Germline CDR1 SNHLY, CDR2 FYNNEI. V dropped 5 bases and J dropped 1 base, with 17 bases sitting between them. The CDR3 is 17 residues long. The CDR3 DNA is TGTGCCAGCAGTCGGACAGAACCTCCTCTGAACACCGGGGAGCTGTTTTTT. It translates to CASSRTEPPLNTGELFF.

The chain is built from TRBV6-5 and TRBJ2-3; 7 bases line up with TRBD1. Losses at the gene ends were 0 bases for V and 6 bases for J; bases not matched to a gene: 9. Per germline, CDR1 MNHEY and CDR2 SVGAGI. CDR3 length: 16 amino acids. The CDR3 sequence is CASSYSGGESVDTQYF. DNA of the CDR3: TGTGCCAGCAGTTACTCAGGGGGCGAGAGTGTGGATACGCAGTATTTT.

V usage is TRBV6-2 or TRBV6-3 and J usage is TRBJ2-7; D possibly corresponds to TRBD2 (6 bases). The germline V gene has CDR1 MNHEY and CDR2 SVGEGT. V dropped 7 bases and J dropped 3 bases, with 13 bases sitting between them. The CDR3 is made up of 13 amino acids. CDR3 in DNA: TGTGCCAGCAATCTCGGACTAATCTACGAGCAGTACTTC. Its translation: CASNLGLIYEQYF.

This clonotype has just a few counts. This sequence joins TRBV10-3 and TRBJ1-1; D is unresolved. V shed 2 bases and J shed 5 bases, with 15 bases lying between them. The CDR3 consists of 15 residues. Germline V gene sequence: CDR1 ENHRY, CDR2 SYGVKD. CDR3 nucleotide sequence: TGTGCCATCAGTGAGCAGGTACACGGAGGGACTGAAGCTTTCTTT. Translating it yields CAISEQVHGGTEAFF.

V is TRBV29-1 and J is TRBJ1-2, with 7 bases fitting TRBD1. The CDR3 length is 13 residues. Germline-derived CDR1 and CDR2 are SQVTM and ANQGSEA. The V segment lost 6 bases and the J segment 4 bases; nucleotides outside the gene matches: 8. DNA of the CDR3: TGCAGCGTCCCGGCAGGGGGGAGCTATGGCTACACCTTC. Its translation is CSVPAGGSYGYTF.

This clonotype was observed a handful of times. The rearrangement joins TRBV6-5 to TRBJ1-4; D not resolved. CDR1 and CDR2 from the germline V gene are MNHEY and SVGAGI. The length of the CDR3 is 12 residues. The V gene lost 0 bases and the J gene lost 9 bases, with 5 bases spanning the gap. In nucleotides, the CDR3 is TGTGCCAGCAGTTACTCTGGGCAAAAACTGTTTTTT. Translating it yields CASSYSGQKLFF.

The chain carries TRBV9 and TRBJ2-7; TRBD2 might be the D (5 bases). The V end was cut by 0 bases, the J end by 3 bases, with 7 bases between. The CDR3 is made up of 13 amino acids. Germline CDR1 and CDR2: SGDLS and YYNGEE. The CDR3, as DNA: TGTGCCAGCAGCGTAGCTGAGGGCTACGAGCAGTACTTC. This encodes CASSVAEGYEQYF.

This rearrangement joins TRBV27 to TRBJ2-7; no definite D call. CDR3 length: 14 amino acids. Trimming took 2 bases from V and 5 from J, leaving 13 bases between them. The germline V gene encodes CDR1 MNHEY and CDR2 SMNVEV (reference sequence). The CDR3 region has the DNA TGTGCCAGCAGTTTAGGTAAGGCAGAGGACGAGCAGTACGTC. It yields the protein CASSLGKAEDEQYV.

The chain recombines TRBV7-8 with TRBJ2-5, with 9 bases aligning to TRBD2. The CDR3 extends over 18 amino acids. V lost 7 bases and J lost 5; bases outside the gene matches: 20. Looked up from germline, CDR1 is SGHVS and CDR2 is FQNEAQ. The CDR3 region has the DNA TGTGCCAGCAACTCGGTGCCGATAGGGGGACTAGCCCATGAGACCCAGTACTTC. Its protein product is CASNSVPIGGLAHETQYF.

This sequence joins TRBV7-8 and TRBJ2-3; D unclear. With 5 bases removed from V and 6 bases from J, the gap between germline ends came to 18 bases. Germline-derived CDR1 and CDR2 are SGHVS and FQNEAQ. The CDR3 is 15 amino acids. The CDR3 nucleotides read TGTGCCAGCAGCCCACGACGGACCCTCGGCGATACGCAGTATTTT. Translating gives CASSPRRTLGDTQYF.

The rearrangement joins TRBV6-5 to TRBJ2-6, with no clear D. The length of the CDR3 is 14 residues. CDR1 is MNHEY and CDR2 is SVGAGI in the germline V gene. The V gene lost 6 bases and the J gene lost 0 bases, with 6 bases spanning the gap. CDR3 residues: CASRGFSGANVLTF. CDR3 sequence (DNA): TGTGCCAGCAGAGGGTTCTCTGGGGCCAACGTCCTGACTTTC.

The chain has TRBV4-2 and TRBJ2-7; D is ambiguous. Germline CDR1 and CDR2: LGHNA and YNFKEQ. The CDR3 sequence is 12 residues long. V was trimmed by 0 bases and J by 4 bases, leaving 4 bases between them. The CDR3 protein is CASSQDIYEQYF. The DNA for the CDR3 is TGTGCCAGCAGCCAAGATATTTACGAGCAGTACTTC.

This clonotype was observed a few times. The gene calls are TRBV7-2 and TRBJ2-7; TRBD1 aligns across 7 bases. Per the germline V gene, CDR1 is SGHTA and CDR2 is FQGNSA. The CDR3 runs 16 residues. The junction had 10 bases not matched to a gene; V was cut back by 3 bases and J by 2 bases. The CDR3 DNA sequence: TGTGCCAGCAGCTTTAACCGACAGGGCCCAACCTACGAGCAGTACTTC. Its protein product is CASSFNRQGPTYEQYF.

The chain links TRBV7-9 to TRBJ2-5; D uncertain. The germline gives CDR1 SEHNR, CDR2 FQNEAQ (reference sequence). The CDR3 has 15 residues. Deletions cut 4 bases from V and 0 bases from J, with 12 bases between. The CDR3 nucleotides read TGTGCCAGCAGCTCCTTCTCGGTGTACCAAGAGACCCAGTACTTC. It translates to CASSSFSVYQETQYF.

The CDR3 DNA reads as TGTGCCAGCAGTTTAGGAGAATTCTCCTATAATTCACCCCTCCACTTT. Translated: CASSLGEFSYNSPLHF. V and J are TRBV12-3 or TRBV12-4 and TRBJ1-6; D remains ambiguous. The CDR3 sequence is 16 residues long. V gave up 1 base and J gave up 0 bases, with 7 bases separating them.

The CDR3: CASSDGRGPTEAFF. Here the CDR3 DNA reads TGTGCCAGCAGTGATGGCCGGGGGCCCACTGAAGCTTTCTTT. The chain couples TRBV6-1 to TRBJ1-1; tentative D call: TRBD1 (6 bases). Trimming took 3 bases from V and 4 from J, leaving 12 bases between them. CDR1 and CDR2 (germline): MNHNS, SASEGT. The CDR3 length is 14 residues.

The chain couples TRBV6-2 or TRBV6-3 to TRBJ2-1; 7 nucleotides agree with TRBD2. J was trimmed by 0 bases and V by 0 bases; bases with no gene match: 2. The CDR3 spans 16 residues. Germline CDR1 MNHEY, CDR2 SVGEGT. The CDR3 region has the DNA TGTGCCAGCAGTTACTCGCGGGGGTCCTCCTACAATGAGCAGTTCTTC. Its translation is CASSYSRGSSYNEQFF.